A selection of T cell receptor beta chains follows, all from one sample in a study of cytomegalovirus exposure and HLA in healthy donors. TCRdb keeps only in-frame clones here, not all; method: immunoSEQ multiplex PCR. The sample has approximately 190,000 clones, approximately 12% seen once. Sequencing input: PBMCs. The source is a man aged 45-60 years in good health and CMV-seropositive. The CDR3 runs from the conserved cysteine through the conserved F or W. Fields, in order: V gene, clone size, D gene, J gene, CDR3 protein, CDR3 DNA. D genes are given only for firm matches. A row's size may be missing; if present it is once, few, many or a size class.

V gene: TRBV11-3
clone size: .
D gene: .
J gene: TRBJ2-3
CDR3 protein: CASSLGLSDTQYF
CDR3 DNA: TGTGCCAGCAGCTTGGGCCTCTCAGATACGCAGTATTTT

V gene: TRBV15
clone size: few
D gene: TRBD1
J gene: TRBJ2-5
CDR3 protein: CATSRTGLQETQYF
CDR3 DNA: TGTGCCACCAGCAGGACAGGGTTACAAGAGACCCAGTACTTC

V gene: TRBV27
clone size: .
D gene: .
J gene: TRBJ2-3
CDR3 protein: CASSLATPRHHTQYF
CDR3 DNA: TGTGCCAGCAGTTTAGCGACCCCTCGACACCATACGCAGTATTTT

V gene: TRBV4-1
clone size: few
D gene: TRBD1
J gene: TRBJ2-5
CDR3 protein: CASSLTGTEPATQYF
CDR3 DNA: TGCGCCAGCAGCCTAACCGGGACAGAGCCCGCGACCCAGTACTTC

V gene: TRBV5-1
clone size: .
D gene: .
J gene: TRBJ2-5
CDR3 protein: CASSLGGQETQYF
CDR3 DNA: TGCGCCAGCAGCTTAGGCGGACAAGAGACCCAGTACTTC

V gene: TRBV5-1
clone size: .
D gene: .
J gene: TRBJ1-5
CDR3 protein: CASSGSGDPGQPQHF
CDR3 DNA: TGCGCCAGCAGCGGGTCAGGGGATCCGGGACAGCCCCAGCATTTT

V gene: TRBV29-1
clone size: few
D gene: .
J gene: TRBJ2-3
CDR3 protein: CSAQTGVLADTQYF
CDR3 DNA: TGCAGCGCCCAAACCGGGGTATTGGCAGATACGCAGTATTTT

V gene: TRBV6-5
clone size: .
D gene: TRBD1
J gene: TRBJ2-7
CDR3 protein: CASRPGQGISYEQYF
CDR3 DNA: TGTGCCAGCAGACCGGGACAGGGGATATCCTACGAGCAGTACTTC

V gene: TRBV5-1
clone size: few
D gene: TRBD2
J gene: TRBJ2-5
CDR3 protein: CASSLERGETQYF
CDR3 DNA: TGCGCCAGCAGCTTGGAGCGGGGTGAGACCCAGTACTTC

V gene: TRBV5-6
clone size: .
D gene: .
J gene: TRBJ2-7
CDR3 protein: CASSLARRNEQYF
CDR3 DNA: TGTGCCAGCAGCTTGGCACGGCGGAACGAGCAGTACTTC

V gene: TRBV19
clone size: few
D gene: .
J gene: TRBJ1-4
CDR3 protein: CASKRDFNEKLFF
CDR3 DNA: TGTGCCAGCAAACGGGACTTTAATGAAAAACTGTTTTTT

V gene: TRBV18
clone size: .
D gene: TRBD2
J gene: TRBJ2-1
CDR3 protein: CASSPLETSGINEQFF
CDR3 DNA: TGTGCCAGCTCACCACTAGAGACTAGCGGAATCAATGAGCAGTTCTTC

V gene: TRBV6-5
clone size: .
D gene: TRBD1
J gene: TRBJ1-1
CDR3 protein: CASKRTGNTEAFF
CDR3 DNA: TGTGCCAGCAAAAGGACAGGGAACACTGAAGCTTTCTTT

V gene: TRBV5-4
clone size: .
D gene: TRBD1
J gene: TRBJ2-6
CDR3 protein: CASSSGQGFSGANVLTF
CDR3 DNA: TGTGCCAGCAGCTCGGGACAGGGATTCTCTGGGGCCAACGTCCTGACTTTC

V gene: TRBV7-9
clone size: .
D gene: .
J gene: TRBJ1-1
CDR3 protein: CASIQTGRGSFAEAFF
CDR3 DNA: TGTGCCAGCATCCAGACCGGTAGGGGGAGTTTCGCTGAAGCTTTCTTT

V gene: TRBV6-5
clone size: few
D gene: TRBD1
J gene: TRBJ2-7
CDR3 protein: CASTPTRQGSYEQYF
CDR3 DNA: TGTGCCAGCACCCCTACTCGACAGGGATCCTACGAGCAGTACTTC

V gene: TRBV5-1
clone size: .
D gene: .
J gene: TRBJ2-2
CDR3 protein: CASSLLGGNTGELFF
CDR3 DNA: TGCGCCAGCAGCTTGCTAGGGGGGAACACCGGGGAGCTGTTTTTT

V gene: TRBV4-3
clone size: few
D gene: TRBD1
J gene: TRBJ1-2
CDR3 protein: CASSQALRQGEYGYTF
CDR3 DNA: TGCGCCAGCAGCCAAGCCCTAAGACAGGGAGAATATGGCTACACCTTC

V gene: TRBV4-3
clone size: few
D gene: TRBD1
J gene: TRBJ2-3
CDR3 protein: CASSLGTGSTDTQYF
CDR3 DNA: TGCGCCAGCAGCCTGGGGACAGGTAGCACAGATACGCAGTATTTT

V gene: TRBV28
clone size: .
D gene: TRBD1
J gene: TRBJ2-5
CDR3 protein: CASSIRQGMSETQYF
CDR3 DNA: TGTGCCAGCAGTATCCGACAGGGGATGTCAGAGACCCAGTACTTC

V gene: TRBV19
clone size: .
D gene: TRBD1
J gene: TRBJ2-5
CDR3 protein: CASSIGQGARNKETQYF
CDR3 DNA: TGTGCCAGTAGTATAGGCCAGGGGGCGCGGAATAAAGAGACCCAGTACTTC

V gene: TRBV4-2
clone size: .
D gene: TRBD2
J gene: TRBJ2-3
CDR3 protein: CASSRRGLAGESTDTQYF
CDR3 DNA: TGTGCCAGCAGCAGACGCGGACTAGCGGGGGAGAGCACAGATACGCAGTATTTT

V gene: TRBV7-8
clone size: few
D gene: .
J gene: TRBJ2-1
CDR3 protein: CASTGRGTDFYNEQFF
CDR3 DNA: TGTGCCAGCACCGGGAGAGGGACGGATTTCTACAATGAGCAGTTCTTC

V gene: TRBV4-1
clone size: .
D gene: TRBD1
J gene: TRBJ1-5
CDR3 protein: CASSLVDGTGNQPQHF
CDR3 DNA: TGCGCCAGCAGCCTCGTGGACGGGACAGGCAATCAGCCCCAGCATTTT

V gene: TRBV7-2
clone size: .
D gene: .
J gene: TRBJ2-7
CDR3 protein: CASSWGGTPTYEQYF
CDR3 DNA: TGTGCCAGCAGCTGGGGCGGGACTCCTACCTACGAGCAGTACTTC

V gene: TRBV6-5
clone size: few
D gene: .
J gene: TRBJ1-2
CDR3 protein: CASSYSGVYGYTF
CDR3 DNA: TGTGCCAGCAGTTACTCAGGAGTCTATGGCTACACCTTC

V gene: TRBV2
clone size: few
D gene: TRBD2
J gene: TRBJ2-3
CDR3 protein: CASSEGLVPDTQYF
CDR3 DNA: TGTGCCAGCAGTGAGGGACTAGTCCCAGATACGCAGTATTTT

V gene: TRBV19
clone size: few
D gene: .
J gene: TRBJ2-6
CDR3 protein: CASSIRRSGANVLTF
CDR3 DNA: TGTGCCAGTAGTATCCGACGGAGTGGGGCCAACGTCCTGACTTTC

V gene: TRBV14
clone size: few
D gene: TRBD2
J gene: TRBJ2-5
CDR3 protein: CASSQGLAGTETQYF
CDR3 DNA: TGTGCCAGCAGCCAAGGGCTAGCGGGGACAGAGACCCAGTACTTC

V gene: TRBV7-8
clone size: few
D gene: .
J gene: TRBJ1-2
CDR3 protein: CASSLGHSNYGYTF
CDR3 DNA: TGTGCCAGCAGCTTAGGTCATTCTAACTATGGCTACACCTTC

V gene: TRBV5-6
clone size: few
D gene: TRBD1
J gene: TRBJ2-5
CDR3 protein: CASSKPGTGGLETQYF
CDR3 DNA: TGTGCCAGCAGCAAACCCGGGACAGGGGGCTTGGAGACCCAGTACTTC

V gene: TRBV5-4
clone size: .
D gene: TRBD1
J gene: TRBJ1-1
CDR3 protein: CASSSGQGRTEAFF
CDR3 DNA: TGTGCCAGCAGCTCGGGACAGGGGAGGACTGAAGCTTTCTTT

V gene: TRBV6-5
clone size: few
D gene: .
J gene: TRBJ2-5
CDR3 protein: CASSRRQPQETQYF
CDR3 DNA: TGTGCCAGCAGTCGTCGACAGCCCCAAGAGACCCAGTACTTC

V gene: TRBV7-9
clone size: few
D gene: .
J gene: TRBJ2-5
CDR3 protein: CASSFNRVQETQYF
CDR3 DNA: TGTGCCAGCAGCTTCAACAGGGTTCAAGAGACCCAGTACTTC

V gene: TRBV4-2
clone size: .
D gene: .
J gene: TRBJ1-4
CDR3 protein: CASSQGEGAEKLFF
CDR3 DNA: TGTGCCAGCAGCCAAGGGGAGGGCGCCGAAAAACTGTTTTTT

V gene: TRBV5-4
clone size: .
D gene: .
J gene: TRBJ1-1
CDR3 protein: CASSLQGGTEAFF
CDR3 DNA: TGTGCCAGCAGCTTACAGGGCGGAACTGAAGCTTTCTTT

V gene: TRBV5-6
clone size: .
D gene: .
J gene: TRBJ1-2
CDR3 protein: CASSADYGYTF
CDR3 DNA: TGTGCCAGCAGCGCGGACTATGGCTACACCTTC

V gene: TRBV28
clone size: few
D gene: TRBD1
J gene: TRBJ1-2
CDR3 protein: CASSSGTGQTYGYTF
CDR3 DNA: TGTGCCAGCAGTTCCGGGACAGGGCAGACCTATGGCTACACCTTC

V gene: TRBV12-2
clone size: .
D gene: .
J gene: TRBJ2-2
CDR3 protein: CASRLKGGNTGELFF
CDR3 DNA: TGTGCAAGTCGCTTAAAAGGGGGGAACACCGGGGAGCTGTTTTTT

V gene: TRBV5-1
clone size: .
D gene: .
J gene: TRBJ2-1
CDR3 protein: CASSSPKEYEQFF
CDR3 DNA: TGCGCCAGCAGCTCGCCCAAAGAGTATGAGCAGTTCTTC

V gene: TRBV30
clone size: few
D gene: .
J gene: TRBJ2-7
CDR3 protein: CAWTTDFSYEQYF
CDR3 DNA: TGTGCCTGGACCACGGACTTCTCCTACGAGCAGTACTTC

V gene: TRBV19
clone size: .
D gene: .
J gene: TRBJ1-2
CDR3 protein: CASRIKILAESGYTF
CDR3 DNA: TGTGCCAGTAGGATAAAAATCTTGGCAGAATCCGGCTACACCTTC

V gene: TRBV19
clone size: few
D gene: TRBD1
J gene: TRBJ2-3
CDR3 protein: CASRHRGFTDTQYF
CDR3 DNA: TGTGCCAGTAGACACAGGGGTTTCACAGATACGCAGTATTTT

V gene: TRBV7-3
clone size: few
D gene: .
J gene: TRBJ1-1
CDR3 protein: CASSLWHRVGTEAFF
CDR3 DNA: TGTGCCAGCAGCTTATGGCACAGGGTGGGCACTGAAGCTTTCTTT